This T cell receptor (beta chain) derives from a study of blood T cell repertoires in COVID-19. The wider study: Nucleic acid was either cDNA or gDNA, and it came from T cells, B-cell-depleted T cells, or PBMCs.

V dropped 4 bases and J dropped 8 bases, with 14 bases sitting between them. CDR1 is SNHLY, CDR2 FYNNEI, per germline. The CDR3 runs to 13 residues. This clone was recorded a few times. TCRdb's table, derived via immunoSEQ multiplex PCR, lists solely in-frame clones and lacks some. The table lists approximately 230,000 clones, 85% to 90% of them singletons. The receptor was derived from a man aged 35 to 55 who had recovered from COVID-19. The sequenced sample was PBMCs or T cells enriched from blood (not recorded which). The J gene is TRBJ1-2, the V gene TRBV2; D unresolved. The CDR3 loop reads CASSVTRSGGYTF. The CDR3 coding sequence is TGTGCCAGCAGTGTAACTCGGTCGGGGGGCTACACCTTC.